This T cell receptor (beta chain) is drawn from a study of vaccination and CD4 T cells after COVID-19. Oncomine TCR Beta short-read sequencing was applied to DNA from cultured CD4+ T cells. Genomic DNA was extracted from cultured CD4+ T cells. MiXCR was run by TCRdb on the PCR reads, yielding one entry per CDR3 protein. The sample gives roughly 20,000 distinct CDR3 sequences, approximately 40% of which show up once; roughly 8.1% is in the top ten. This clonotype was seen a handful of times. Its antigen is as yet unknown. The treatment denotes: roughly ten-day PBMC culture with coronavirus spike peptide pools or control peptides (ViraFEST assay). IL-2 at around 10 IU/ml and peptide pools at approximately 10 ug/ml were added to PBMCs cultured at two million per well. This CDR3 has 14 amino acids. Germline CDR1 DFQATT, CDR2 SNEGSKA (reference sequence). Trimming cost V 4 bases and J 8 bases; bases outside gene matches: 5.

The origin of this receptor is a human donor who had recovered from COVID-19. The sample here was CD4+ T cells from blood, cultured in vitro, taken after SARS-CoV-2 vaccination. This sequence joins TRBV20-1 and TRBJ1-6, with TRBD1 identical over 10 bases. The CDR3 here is CSATGTGVDSPLHF. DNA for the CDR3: TGCAGTGCTACCGGGACAGGGGTCGATTCACCCCTCCACTTT.